This is a list of T cell receptor beta chains from one sample in a study of shared T cell receptors in the human thymus. Only in-frame clones appear in the TCRdb table, and some are missing; sequencing was by immunoSEQ multiplex PCR. The repertoire includes about 660,000 clones, roughly 90% of them detected once, and about 0.01% sits in the top ten. These records were also assigned to another study, of human thymus T cells.

Sequenced material: thymocytes. The receptors shown here come from a boy under two years old with a congenital heart defect. Both conserved end residues are part of each CDR3. Each record gives: clone size, J gene, D gene, V gene, CDR3 protein, CDR3 DNA. A D gene is named only where the DNA matches it firmly. Rows give clone size only sometimes, using once, few, many, or a class for an expanded clone.

>.|TRBJ2-1|.|TRBV15
CATSSPVINEQFF
TGTGCCACCAGCAGTCCGGTGATCAATGAGCAGTTCTTC
>few|TRBJ2-7|TRBD2|TRBV19
CASSRASGIGTHYEQYF
TGTGCCAGTAGTCGGGCTAGCGGAATCGGAACCCACTACGAGCAGTACTTC
>.|TRBJ2-7|TRBD1|TRBV28
CASSLTPGQGYHEQYF
TGTGCCAGCAGTCTAACACCGGGACAGGGGTACCACGAGCAGTACTTC
>.|TRBJ1-2|TRBD1|TRBV25-1
CASSKTGVHYGYTF
TGTGCCAGCAGCAAGACAGGGGTACACTATGGCTACACCTTC
>.|TRBJ1-5|TRBD1|TRBV19
CASRQGLRPQHF
TGTGCCAGTCGACAGGGCCTTAGGCCCCAGCATTTT
>.|TRBJ2-1|TRBD2|TRBV6-5
CASSHGGTHNEQFF
TGTGCCAGCAGCCACGGGGGGACCCACAATGAGCAGTTCTTC
>.|TRBJ2-7|.|TRBV13
CASSPERPAQREQYF
TGTGCCAGCAGCCCTGAACGGCCCGCCCAGCGGGAGCAGTACTTC
>once|TRBJ2-3|.|TRBV5-1
CASSLDSWVSDTQYF
TGCGCCAGCAGCTTAGACTCGTGGGTGTCAGATACGCAGTATTTT
>.|TRBJ2-7|.|TRBV25-1
CASIRGDEQYF
TGTGCCAGCATCAGGGGCGACGAGCAGTACTTC
>.|TRBJ2-1|TRBD2|TRBV28
CASSLGGRESEQFF
TGTGCCAGCAGTTTAGGCGGGAGGGAGAGCGAGCAGTTCTTC
>.|TRBJ2-7|.|TRBV5-6
CASSNHPTRQYF
TGTGCCAGCAGCAACCACCCCACGAGGCAGTACTTC
>.|TRBJ2-7|.|TRBV27
CASSPLPLQGIPYEQYF
TGTGCCAGCAGTCCCTTACCTTTACAGGGTATCCCCTACGAGCAGTACTTC
>.|TRBJ2-3|TRBD1|TRBV7-7
CASSLVPGQGREDTQYF
TGTGCTAGCAGCTTAGTACCGGGACAGGGGCGGGAAGATACGCAGTATTTT
>.|TRBJ1-4|.|TRBV2
CASSDLTRGKLFF
TGTGCCAGCAGTGACCTGACTCGGGGAAAACTGTTTTTT
>.|TRBJ2-7|.|TRBV27
CASSTTPTYEQYF
TGTGCCAGCAGTACAACCCCGACCTACGAGCAGTACTTC
>.|TRBJ2-5|TRBD1|TRBV10-3
CAISETNRGKGETQYF
TGTGCCATCAGTGAGACCAACAGGGGGAAGGGAGAGACCCAGTACTTC
>.|TRBJ1-2|.|TRBV15
CATSRVFGQQTFNYGYTF
TGTGCCACCAGCAGAGTGTTCGGACAGCAGACTTTTAACTATGGCTACACCTTC
>.|TRBJ2-1|.|TRBV28
CASSLRTGSNEQFF
TGTGCCAGCAGTTTGAGGACTGGCAGTAATGAGCAGTTCTTC
>.|TRBJ2-7|TRBD1|TRBV11-3
CASSWDRFDEQYF
TGTGCCAGCAGCTGGGACAGGTTCGACGAGCAGTACTTC
>.|TRBJ2-1|TRBD1|TRBV7-3
CASSLKGQGPNEQFF
TGTGCCAGCAGCTTAAAGGGACAGGGGCCCAATGAGCAGTTCTTC
>.|TRBJ2-7|TRBD2|TRBV2
CAIGGTSGLRAYEQYF
TGTGCCATCGGGGGGACTAGCGGCCTTAGGGCCTACGAGCAGTACTTC
>once|TRBJ2-5|.|TRBV25-1
CASSGDRSDQETQYF
TGTGCCAGCAGTGGTGACAGGTCCGATCAAGAGACCCAGTACTTC
>few|TRBJ2-1|TRBD2|TRBV6-6
CASQRDGRAANEQFF
TGTGCCAGCCAGAGAGACGGGAGGGCTGCCAATGAGCAGTTCTTC
>.|TRBJ2-1|TRBD2|TRBV2
CASRGGLAEFF
TGTGCCAGCAGGGGAGGACTAGCAGAGTTCTTC
>.|TRBJ2-1|.|TRBV6-5
CASSYGTRQIPFF
TGTGCCAGCAGTTACGGGACTCGACAGATCCCGTTCTTC
>.|TRBJ2-2|.|TRBV7-8
CASTPGQGPGELFF
TGTGCCAGCACCCCCGGGCAGGGCCCCGGGGAGCTGTTTTTT
>.|TRBJ2-1|.|TRBV9
CASSVDPTGNEQFF
TGTGCCAGCAGCGTAGATCCTACGGGTAATGAGCAGTTCTTC
>.|TRBJ2-7|TRBD2|TRBV4-3
CASSQGLAGESEQYF
TGCGCCAGCAGCCAAGGACTAGCGGGGGAGAGTGAGCAGTACTTC
>.|TRBJ2-1|TRBD2|TRBV7-2
CASSLGGTTSGRGNEQFF
TGTGCCAGCAGCTTAGGTGGGACCACTAGCGGGAGGGGGAATGAGCAGTTCTTC
>.|TRBJ2-1|TRBD2|TRBV5-1
CASSDGTSEYNEQFF
TGCGCCAGCAGCGACGGGACTAGCGAATACAATGAGCAGTTCTTC
>.|TRBJ2-5|.|TRBV9
CASSVHSGPLETQYF
TGTGCCAGCAGCGTACACTCTGGGCCCTTAGAGACCCAGTACTTC
>.|TRBJ1-2|TRBD1|TRBV6-5
CASSYHRGSYGYTF
TGTGCCAGCAGTTACCACAGGGGATCCTATGGCTACACCTTC
>.|TRBJ2-3|TRBD2|TRBV27
CASSFSGRGGDTQYF
TGTGCCAGCAGTTTTTCCGGGAGGGGGGGAGATACGCAGTATTTT
>.|TRBJ2-7|.|TRBV20-1
CSAQAETQRYF
TGCAGTGCCCAAGCGGAGACCCAGCGGTACTTC
>.|TRBJ2-7|.|TRBV27
CASSLYAVPGTSTYEQYF
TGTGCCAGCAGTTTATACGCCGTACCCGGGACTTCAACCTACGAGCAGTACTTC
>.|TRBJ2-1|.|TRBV4-1
CASHRGTQNSYNEQFF
TGCGCCAGCCACCGAGGGACTCAGAACTCATACAATGAGCAGTTCTTC
>.|TRBJ2-7|TRBD2|TRBV4-1
CASSQVLAGGDEQYF
TGCGCCAGCAGCCAAGTCCTAGCGGGAGGGGACGAGCAGTACTTC
>.|TRBJ2-7|.|TRBV12-5
CASGLANAGGHTYEQYF
TGTGCTAGTGGTTTGGCAAACGCCGGGGGTCATACCTACGAGCAGTACTTC
>.|TRBJ1-3|TRBD1|TRBV6-6
CASSCGQAISGNTIYF
TGTGCCAGCAGTTGTGGACAGGCGATCTCTGGAAACACCATATATTTT
>.|TRBJ2-6|.|TRBV30
CASTSSGANVLTF
TGTGCCTCCACTAGCTCTGGGGCCAACGTCCTGACTTTC
>.|TRBJ2-2|TRBD2|TRBV18
CASSPPDDSGRTGELFF
TGTGCCAGCTCACCACCGGATGATAGCGGGAGAACCGGGGAGCTGTTTTTT
>.|TRBJ1-4|.|TRBV2
CASSGIQGTTNEKLFF
TGTGCCAGCAGCGGTATTCAGGGAACAACTAATGAAAAACTGTTTTTT
>.|TRBJ2-1|.|TRBV18
CASSPFPAAGRGNEQFF
TGTGCCAGCTCACCCTTCCCAGCGGCAGGGAGGGGGAATGAGCAGTTCTTC
>.|TRBJ1-3|.|TRBV28
CATRNGETGNTIYF
TGTGCCACCCGCAACGGGGAAACCGGAAACACCATATATTTT
>.|TRBJ1-3|.|TRBV7-9
CASSEIERGSGNTIYF
TGTGCCAGCAGCGAAATCGAAAGGGGCTCTGGAAACACCATATATTTT
>.|TRBJ1-5|.|TRBV6-1
CASSEAFSSNQPQHF
TGTGCCAGCAGTGAAGCCTTTAGTAGCAATCAGCCCCAGCATTTT
>.|TRBJ2-7|.|TRBV28
CASTQGGASYEQYF
TGTGCCAGCACCCAAGGGGGAGCCTCCTACGAGCAGTACTTC
>.|TRBJ2-7|TRBD2|TRBV7-8
CASSLTGGRATYEQYF
TGTGCCAGCAGCTTGACTGGCGGGAGGGCGACCTACGAGCAGTACTTC
>once|TRBJ1-5|.|TRBV9
CASSRASGRNQPQHF
TGTGCCAGCAGCCGTGCGTCGGGTCGGAATCAGCCCCAGCATTTT
>once|TRBJ2-2|.|TRBV6-5
CASSPGLYTGELFF
TGTGCCAGCAGTCCGGGACTTTACACCGGGGAGCTGTTTTTT
>once|TRBJ2-7|.|TRBV5-1
CASSSPGVYEQYF
TGCGCCAGCAGCTCCCCGGGTGTCTACGAGCAGTACTTC
>.|TRBJ1-1|TRBD1|TRBV7-4
CASSPNPGGTEAFF
TGTGCCAGCAGTCCGAACCCAGGGGGCACTGAAGCTTTCTTT
>.|TRBJ2-5|TRBD2|TRBV28
CASKHSTSGSKETQYF
TGTGCCAGCAAACACTCGACTAGCGGGAGTAAAGAGACCCAGTACTTC
>.|TRBJ2-3|.|TRBV25-1
CASSPLTGAVDTQYF
TGTGCCAGCAGCCCACTAACGGGAGCGGTAGATACGCAGTATTTT
>.|TRBJ2-1|.|TRBV18
CASSPLYREYSYNEQFF
TGTGCCAGCTCACCCCTTTACCGGGAGTACTCCTACAATGAGCAGTTCTTC
>.|TRBJ2-4|TRBD2|TRBV5-1
CASSFGTSGGENIQYF
TGCGCCAGCAGCTTTGGGACTAGCGGGGGCGAAAACATTCAGTACTTC
>.|TRBJ1-5|TRBD1|TRBV19
CASMGTGGYKGNQPQHF
TGTGCCAGTATGGGGACAGGGGGATATAAGGGCAATCAGCCCCAGCATTTT
>.|TRBJ2-2|.|TRBV7-3
CASSFGGEGTGELFF
TGTGCCAGCAGCTTCGGGGGAGAGGGGACCGGGGAGCTGTTTTTT
>.|TRBJ2-7|.|TRBV19
CASSIGDSGGPYYEQYF
TGTGCCAGTAGTATAGGAGACTCCGGGGGACCCTACTACGAGCAGTACTTC